Listed below are T cell receptor beta chains from one sample, sequenced in a study of blood T cell repertoires in COVID-19. The assay was immunoSEQ multiplex PCR, and TCRdb's table has in-frame clones only and misses some. In the table there are about 220,000 clones, less than 90% of which are singletons. Sequencing was performed on peripheral blood. All receptors come from a woman aged 55 to 70 who had recovered from COVID-19. CDR3s include the opening cysteine and the closing phenylalanine or tryptophan. A D gene is named only where the DNA matches it firmly. Size tells how often a clone was seen (once, few, many) or the class of an expanded clone, and some rows leave it out.

J: TRBJ1-6; V: TRBV14; size: -; D: -; DNA: TGTGCCAGCAGAGAGGGGGTCTATAATTCACCCCTCCACTTT; CDR3: CASREGVYNSPLHF
J: TRBJ1-1; V: TRBV5-1; size: -; D: -; DNA: TGCGCCAGCAGCTTTAGCGGACAAGCTTTCTTT; CDR3: CASSFSGQAFF
J: TRBJ1-3; V: TRBV4-2; size: -; D: -; DNA: TGTGCCAGCAGCCTATCTTGGCCAGTCTCTGGAAACACCATATATTTT; CDR3: CASSLSWPVSGNTIYF
J: TRBJ1-5; V: TRBV19; size: -; D: TRBD1; DNA: TGTGCCAGTAGCGACGGACAGGAACAGCCCCAGCATTTT; CDR3: CASSDGQEQPQHF
J: TRBJ1-1; V: TRBV3-1/TRBV3-2; size: -; D: TRBD1; DNA: TGTGCCAGCAGCCAAGATTTGATTGCAGGGGGCTGGACTGAAGCTTTCTTT; CDR3: CASSQDLIAGGWTEAFF
J: TRBJ2-1; V: TRBV6-2/TRBV6-3; size: -; D: -; DNA: TGTGCCAGCAGTACCGCGGTGAGCTCCTACAATGAGCAGTTCTTC; CDR3: CASSTAVSSYNEQFF
J: TRBJ1-2; V: TRBV5-5; size: -; D: -; DNA: TGTGCCAGCAGCTTGGTTCCGGCAGGAAACTATGGCTACACCTTC; CDR3: CASSLVPAGNYGYTF
J: TRBJ1-5; V: TRBV18; size: -; D: -; DNA: TGTGCCAGCTCACCCATGAGTACAGGGATGGGTCAGCCCCAGCATTTT; CDR3: CASSPMSTGMGQPQHF
J: TRBJ2-3; V: TRBV18; size: -; D: -; DNA: TGTGCCAGCTCACGGGGGCCGGATACAGATACGCAGTATTTT; CDR3: CASSRGPDTDTQYF
J: TRBJ2-3; V: TRBV19; size: -; D: TRBD1; DNA: TGTGCCAGTAGTATAGGTGGGACAGAAACAGATACGCAGTATTTT; CDR3: CASSIGGTETDTQYF
J: TRBJ2-7; V: TRBV5-6; size: -; D: -; DNA: TGTGCCAGCAGCTCAGCCTACGAGCAGTACTTC; CDR3: CASSSAYEQYF
J: TRBJ1-3; V: TRBV15; size: -; D: -; DNA: TGTGCCACCAGCAGAGATCTGTTTCGGGGATCTGGAAACACCATATATTTT; CDR3: CATSRDLFRGSGNTIYF
J: TRBJ2-2; V: TRBV10-3; size: -; D: -; DNA: TGTGCCATCAGAGGGGGTTTAGGGCCATGGGAGCTGTTTTTT; CDR3: CAIRGGLGPWELFF
J: TRBJ1-6; V: TRBV7-3; size: -; D: TRBD1; DNA: TGTGCCAGCAGCTTAAGTGGGACAGGGCCAGAACCCCTCCACTTT; CDR3: CASSLSGTGPEPLHF
J: TRBJ2-1; V: TRBV7-3; size: -; D: -; DNA: TGTGCCAGCAGCCCCCGACCAACGGAGGACAATGAGCAGTTCTTC; CDR3: CASSPRPTEDNEQFF
J: TRBJ2-3; V: TRBV4-1; size: -; D: -; DNA: TGCGCCAGCAGCCAAGAAGGGGTGACGTATACGCAGTATTTT; CDR3: CASSQEGVTYTQYF
J: TRBJ2-7; V: TRBV6-6; size: -; D: TRBD1; DNA: TGTGCCAGCGGACAGGGACTTATCTACGAGCAGTACTTC; CDR3: CASGQGLIYEQYF
J: TRBJ1-5; V: TRBV24-1; size: -; D: TRBD1; DNA: TGTGCCACCAGTGACCCCGGGACAGGGGGCCTTCGCAATCAGCCCCAGCATTTT; CDR3: CATSDPGTGGLRNQPQHF
J: TRBJ2-1; V: TRBV10-3; size: -; D: TRBD2; DNA: TGTGCCATCAGTGAGTCGAATGCGGGGGGGTACAATGAGCAGTTCTTC; CDR3: CAISESNAGGYNEQFF
J: TRBJ1-3; V: TRBV23-1; size: once; D: TRBD1; DNA: TGCGCCAGCAGTCAAGGGGGACAGAACTCTGGAAACACCATATATTTT; CDR3: CASSQGGQNSGNTIYF
J: TRBJ1-2; V: TRBV6-1; size: -; D: -; DNA: TGTGCCAGCAGTGAGTCCGGACAGTATCTCGTCTATGGCTACACCTTC; CDR3: CASSESGQYLVYGYTF
J: TRBJ1-6; V: TRBV5-8; size: -; D: -; DNA: TGTGCCAGCAGACACAGGGAAGTGTGGTTACCCCTCCACTTT; CDR3: CASRHREVWLPLHF
J: TRBJ2-1; V: TRBV7-2; size: -; D: -; DNA: TGTGCCAGCAGCTTAGGCAGGGAGGATGAGCAGTTCTTC; CDR3: CASSLGREDEQFF
J: TRBJ1-5; V: TRBV16; size: -; D: TRBD1; DNA: TGTGCCAGCAGCCAGCCAACAGGGGCAGGCAATCAGCCCCAGCATTTT; CDR3: CASSQPTGAGNQPQHF
J: TRBJ2-2; V: TRBV7-2; size: -; D: -; DNA: TGTGCCAGCAGCCTCGTTGTGGTCAGGGCGGCCGGGGAGCTGTTTTTT; CDR3: CASSLVVVRAAGELFF
J: TRBJ2-7; V: TRBV30; size: once; D: TRBD1; DNA: TGTGCCTACACCCGGGACAGGGGGAGCGAGCAGTACTTC; CDR3: CAYTRDRGSEQYF
J: TRBJ2-5; V: TRBV15; size: -; D: -; DNA: TGTGCCACCAGCAGAGCCAACCAAGAGACCCAGTACTTC; CDR3: CATSRANQETQYF
J: TRBJ1-1; V: TRBV28; size: -; D: -; DNA: TGTGCCAGCATCTTGTCCGTGAACACTGAAGCTTTCTTT; CDR3: CASILSVNTEAFF
J: TRBJ1-6; V: TRBV6-2/TRBV6-3; size: -; D: -; DNA: TGTGCCAGCAGTAGACAGTCCTATAATTCACCCCTCCACTTT; CDR3: CASSRQSYNSPLHF
J: TRBJ2-3; V: TRBV30; size: -; D: -; DNA: TGTGCCTGGAGTGTACCGGTCCCACTTAGCACAGATACGCAGTATTTT; CDR3: CAWSVPVPLSTDTQYF
J: TRBJ2-5; V: TRBV15; size: -; D: TRBD1; DNA: TGTGCCACCTCAGGGGGACCACAAGAGACCCAGTACTTC; CDR3: CATSGGPQETQYF
J: TRBJ1-1; V: TRBV6-5; size: -; D: -; DNA: TGTGCCTGCCGGCGGTTGAACACTGAAGCTTTCTTT; CDR3: CACRRLNTEAFF
J: TRBJ1-3; V: TRBV7-2; size: -; D: TRBD1; DNA: TGTGCCAGCAGCTCGACAGGGTCCAACTCTGGAAACACCATATATTTT; CDR3: CASSSTGSNSGNTIYF
J: TRBJ1-1; V: TRBV19; size: -; D: -; DNA: TGTGCCAGTAATAACGGGGGGGCTGAAGCTTTCTTT; CDR3: CASNNGGAEAFF
J: TRBJ1-2; V: TRBV12-3/TRBV12-4; size: -; D: -; DNA: TGTGCCAGCAGTTTATGTAATGGCTACACCTTC; CDR3: CASSLCNGYTF
J: TRBJ1-2; V: TRBV28; size: -; D: TRBD1; DNA: TGTGCCAGCAGCCCAAGCGGACAGGGATTCAACTATGGCTACACCTTC; CDR3: CASSPSGQGFNYGYTF
J: TRBJ1-2; V: TRBV30; size: many; D: TRBD1; DNA: TGTGCCTGGATCCCCGACAGGGGACTTGGCTACACCTTC; CDR3: CAWIPDRGLGYTF
J: TRBJ2-1; V: TRBV6-2/TRBV6-3; size: many; D: TRBD1; DNA: TGTGCCAGCAGTTGGACAGGGTATGAGCAGTTCTTC; CDR3: CASSWTGYEQFF
J: TRBJ2-7; V: TRBV5-1; size: few; D: -; DNA: TGCGCCAGCAGCTTATCACAGTCGTCCTACGAGCAGTACTTC; CDR3: CASSLSQSSYEQYF
J: TRBJ2-2; V: TRBV27; size: -; D: -; DNA: TGTGCCAGCAGTTTATTTTCGGGCACCGGGGAGCTGTTTTTT; CDR3: CASSLFSGTGELFF